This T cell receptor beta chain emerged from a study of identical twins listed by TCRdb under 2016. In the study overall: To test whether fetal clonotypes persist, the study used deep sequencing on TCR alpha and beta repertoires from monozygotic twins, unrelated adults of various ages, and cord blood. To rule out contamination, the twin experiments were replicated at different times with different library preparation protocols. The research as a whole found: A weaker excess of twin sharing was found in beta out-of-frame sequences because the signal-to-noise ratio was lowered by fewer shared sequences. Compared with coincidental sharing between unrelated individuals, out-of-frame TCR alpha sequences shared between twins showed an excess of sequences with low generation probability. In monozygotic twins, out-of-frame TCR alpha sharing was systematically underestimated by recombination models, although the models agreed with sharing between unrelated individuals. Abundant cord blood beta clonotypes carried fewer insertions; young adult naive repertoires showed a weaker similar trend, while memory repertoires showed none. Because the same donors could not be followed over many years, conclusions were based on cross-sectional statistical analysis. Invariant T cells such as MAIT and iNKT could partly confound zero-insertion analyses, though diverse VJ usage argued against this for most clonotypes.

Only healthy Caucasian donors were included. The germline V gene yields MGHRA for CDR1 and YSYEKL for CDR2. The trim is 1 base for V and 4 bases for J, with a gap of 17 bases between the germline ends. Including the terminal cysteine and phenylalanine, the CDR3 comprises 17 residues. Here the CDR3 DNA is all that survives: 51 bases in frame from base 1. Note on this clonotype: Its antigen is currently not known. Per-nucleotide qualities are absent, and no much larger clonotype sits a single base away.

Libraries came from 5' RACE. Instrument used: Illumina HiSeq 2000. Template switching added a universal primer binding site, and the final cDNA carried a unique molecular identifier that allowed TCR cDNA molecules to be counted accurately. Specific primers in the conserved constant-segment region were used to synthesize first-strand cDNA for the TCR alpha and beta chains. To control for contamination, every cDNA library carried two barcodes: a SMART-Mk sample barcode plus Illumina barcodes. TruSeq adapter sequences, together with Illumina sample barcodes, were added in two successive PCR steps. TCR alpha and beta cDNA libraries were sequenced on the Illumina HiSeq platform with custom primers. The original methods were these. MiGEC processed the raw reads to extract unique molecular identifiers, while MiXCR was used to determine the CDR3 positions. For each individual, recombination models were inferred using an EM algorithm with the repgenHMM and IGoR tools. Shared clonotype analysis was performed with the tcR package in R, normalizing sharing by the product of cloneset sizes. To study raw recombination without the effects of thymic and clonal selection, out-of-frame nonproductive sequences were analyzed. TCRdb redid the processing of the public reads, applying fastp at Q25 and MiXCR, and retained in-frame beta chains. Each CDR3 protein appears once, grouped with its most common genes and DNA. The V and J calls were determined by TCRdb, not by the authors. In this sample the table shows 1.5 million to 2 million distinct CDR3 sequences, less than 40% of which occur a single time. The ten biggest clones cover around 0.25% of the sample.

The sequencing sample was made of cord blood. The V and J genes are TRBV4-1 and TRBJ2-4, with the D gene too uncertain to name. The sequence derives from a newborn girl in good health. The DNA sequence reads TGCGCCAGCAGCCAAGCTCAATCTATGCAGAAGAAAAACATTCAGTACTTC. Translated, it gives CASSQAQSMQKKNIQYF.